A selection of T cell receptor beta chains follows, all from one sample in a study of response to subunit inactivated influenza vaccine. TCRdb used MiXCR to reprocess the RT-PCR reads, holding one entry per CDR3 protein. The sample lists some 570,000 distinct CDR3 sequences; approximately 11% were seen once. The sample was also reused in another study, on T cells expressing NK-cell markers.

The sample was PBMCs from blood, taken on the day of vaccination. The receptors come from a man in his forties or fifties who received an inactivated influenza vaccine. Both conserved end residues are part of each CDR3. D genes are given only for firm matches. For some rows the clone size is stated as once, few or many, or as a class when expanded; others skip it.

TRBJ2-4 | many | TRBV7-2 | TRBD1 | CASSTGQGNIQYF | TGTGCCAGCAGCACGGGACAGGGTAACATTCAGTACTTC
TRBJ1-4 | few | TRBV28 | TRBD1 | CASSLWDRGEKLFF | TGTGCCAGCAGTTTATGGGACAGGGGCGAAAAACTGTTTTTT
TRBJ2-5 | few | TRBV2 | . | CASTKGETQYF | TGTGCCAGCACCAAGGGGGAGACCCAGTACTTC
TRBJ2-3 | few | TRBV19 | . | CASSTGTARTDTQYF | TGTGCCAGTAGTACCGGGACGGCCCGCACAGATACGCAGTATTTT
TRBJ1-6 | few | TRBV5-1 | TRBD1 | CASSLKTDRAYSPLHF | TGCGCCAGCAGCCTTAAAACCGACAGGGCTTATTCACCCCTCCACTTT
TRBJ2-1 | . | TRBV20-1 | . | CSAGRVGSYNEQFF | TGCAGTGCCGGGCGAGTAGGCTCCTACAATGAGCAGTTCTTC
TRBJ1-2 | few | TRBV6-1 | TRBD1 | CASRRDRDSVNYGYTF | TGTGCCAGCAGACGAGACCGGGACAGCGTTAACTATGGCTACACCTTC
TRBJ2-4 | few | TRBV15 | . | CATSREVTGLDIQYF | TGTGCCACCAGCAGAGAAGTGACCGGATTGGACATTCAGTACTTC
TRBJ2-2 | few | TRBV20-1 | . | CSAKSGDGELFF | TGCAGTGCAAAGAGCGGAGACGGGGAGCTGTTTTTT
TRBJ2-6 | . | TRBV10-3 | TRBD1 | CAISEGTVLSGANVLTF | TGTGCCATCAGTGAGGGGACAGTACTTTCTGGGGCCAACGTCCTGACTTTC
TRBJ2-3 | . | TRBV13 | TRBD1 | CASSHRGMDTQYF | TGTGCCAGCAGCCACAGGGGGATGGATACGCAGTATTTT
TRBJ1-2 | . | TRBV28 | . | CASFQYGYTF | TGTGCCAGCTTCCAGTATGGCTACACCTTC
TRBJ2-1 | many | TRBV20-1 | . | CSAKSGTSSYNEQFF | TGCAGTGCCAAGTCCGGGACCAGCTCCTACAATGAGCAGTTCTTC
TRBJ1-1 | . | TRBV7-2 | . | CASMRRFLNTEAFF | TGTGCCAGCATGAGACGATTCTTGAACACTGAAGCTTTCTTT
TRBJ2-1 | few | TRBV29-1 | . | CSVVLLWQAPYNEQFF | TGCAGCGTTGTTTTGTTGTGGCAGGCCCCTTACAATGAGCAGTTCTTC
TRBJ2-2 | few | TRBV27 | . | CASTFDWRLNTGELFF | TGTGCCAGCACCTTCGATTGGAGATTGAACACCGGGGAGCTGTTTTTT
TRBJ2-2 | . | TRBV3-1 | TRBD2 | CASSQSMGLANTGELFF | TGTGCCAGCAGCCAATCGATGGGACTAGCGAACACCGGGGAGCTGTTTTTT
TRBJ2-5 | few | TRBV6-4 | . | CASSEWDGSGDQYF | TGTGCCAGCAGTGAGTGGGACGGCTCCGGCGACCAGTACTTC
TRBJ1-4 | few | TRBV6-1 | . | CASSVGWPPNEKLFF | TGTGCCAGCAGTGTTGGTTGGCCGCCTAATGAAAAACTGTTTTTT
TRBJ2-5 | many | TRBV15 | . | CATSRVGYKETQYF | TGTGCCACCAGCAGAGTGGGATACAAAGAGACCCAGTACTTC
TRBJ1-1 | many | TRBV6-4 | . | CASSESRLNTEAFF | TGTGCCAGCAGTGAGAGTCGACTGAACACTGAAGCTTTCTTT
TRBJ2-3 | many | TRBV11-3 | . | CASSFTPGDADTQYF | TGTGCCAGCAGCTTTACCCCCGGGGATGCAGATACGCAGTATTTT
TRBJ2-7 | . | TRBV7-9 | . | CASSLRGRPPYEQYF | TGTGCCAGCAGCTTACGTGGCAGGCCACCCTACGAGCAGTACTTC
TRBJ2-2 | . | TRBV2 | . | CATLAFRDNAFNTGELFF | TGTGCCACTCTTGCGTTCCGGGACAATGCCTTTAACACCGGGGAGCTGTTTTTT
TRBJ2-7 | few | TRBV5-1 | TRBD1 | CASSLAGDRGYEQYF | TGCGCCAGCAGCTTGGCCGGGGACAGGGGCTACGAGCAGTACTTC
TRBJ1-2 | few | TRBV28 | . | CASSLYRSYGYTF | TGTGCCAGCAGTTTATACAGATCCTATGGCTACACCTTC